This is a list of T cell receptor beta chains from one sample in a study of OX40 agonist ivuxolimab in advanced cancers. Clones were sequenced by immunoSEQ multiplex PCR, and TCRdb holds only the in-frame ones, with some missing. The table lists about 83,000 clones, approximately 79% of them singletons. This material consisted of CD4+ or CD8+ T cells sorted from blood, taken in a trial of the OX40 agonist ivuxolimab. The receptors originated from an adult with an advanced solid tumor such as melanoma, head and neck, liver or kidney cancer. Each CDR3 is given with its conserved first and last residue. Each record gives: D gene, V gene, J gene, clone size, CDR3 DNA, CDR3 protein. A D gene is named only where the DNA matches it firmly. Size is stated for part of the rows, as once, few or many counts, or as a class when the clone is expanded.

NA	TRBV18	TRBJ2-3	NA	TGTGCCAGCTCACCACTTATCTCCACAGATACGCAGTATTTT	CASSPLISTDTQYF
NA	TRBV9	TRBJ1-4	NA	TGTGCCAGCAGCCCATCAATGGTAGGGGAAGGGGAAAAACTGTTTTTT	CASSPSMVGEGEKLFF
TRBD1	TRBV5-1	TRBJ1-4	NA	TGCGCCAGCAGCTTGTTGACAGGGGAAAAACTGTTTTTT	CASSLLTGEKLFF
NA	TRBV28	TRBJ1-3	few	TGTGCCAGCAGTCCCTTGGGCGGAAACACCATATATTTT	CASSPLGGNTIYF
NA	TRBV5-5	TRBJ2-1	NA	TGTGCCAGCAGCTTGTTCGGCGGATACAATGAGCAGTTCTTC	CASSLFGGYNEQFF
NA	TRBV5-1	TRBJ1-6	few	TGCGCCAGCAGCTTGGATTCCAGGGGAAGAGGCTCACCCCTCCACTTT	CASSLDSRGRGSPLHF
TRBD1	TRBV2	TRBJ1-2	few	TGTGCCAGCAGTGAGGGGGCGGGACAGTATGGCTACACCTTC	CASSEGAGQYGYTF
NA	TRBV28	TRBJ2-3	NA	TGTGCCACTTGGGAAGGGTGGCGAAGCACAGATACGCAGTATTTT	CATWEGWRSTDTQYF
TRBD1	TRBV5-1	TRBJ1-2	once	TGCGCCAGCAGCTCCGACAGGGTTGTCAATGGCTACACCTTC	CASSSDRVVNGYTF
NA	TRBV19	TRBJ2-2	NA	TGTGCCAGTCTGCGTACGAACACCGGGGAGCTGTTTTTT	CASLRTNTGELFF
NA	TRBV25-1	TRBJ2-7	NA	TGTGCCAGCAGCCGCCCGGGACACCTCTCCTACGAGCAGTACTTC	CASSRPGHLSYEQYF
NA	TRBV7-6	TRBJ2-1	NA	TGTGCCAGCAGCTTAGTTTACGGGACCAATGAGCAGTTCTTC	CASSLVYGTNEQFF
TRBD2	TRBV6-5	TRBJ2-3	NA	TGTGCCAGCAGTTACACAACTAGCGGAGGCCCTACGCAGTATTTT	CASSYTTSGGPTQYF
NA	TRBV4-2	TRBJ1-5	NA	TGTGCCAGCAGCGCCCAAGATCGGAATCAGCCCCAGCATTTT	CASSAQDRNQPQHF
TRBD1	TRBV5-6	TRBJ2-7	once	TGTGCCAGCACCTCCAGGGGGCAATCATACGAGCAGTACTTC	CASTSRGQSYEQYF
NA	TRBV7-2	TRBJ1-1	NA	TGTGCCAGCAGCTTATATGGGTCGACCAGGAACACTGAAGCTTTCTTT	CASSLYGSTRNTEAFF
NA	TRBV28	TRBJ1-2	NA	TGTGCCAGCACGACAACGCGACGCGGAGCTAACTATGGCTACACCTTC	CASTTTRRGANYGYTF
NA	TRBV18	TRBJ1-6	few	TGTGCCAGCTCACCGAAAAGCGGCCAGTCTTCACCCCTCCACTTT	CASSPKSGQSSPLHF
NA	TRBV5-1	TRBJ1-4	NA	TGCGCCAGCAGCTTGGCAGCCCCGGAGGTTGAAAAACTGTTTTTT	CASSLAAPEVEKLFF
NA	TRBV18	TRBJ1-2	few	TGTGCCAGCTCACCATCGTACGTCAGGGGAATTCGCTATGGCTACACCTTC	CASSPSYVRGIRYGYTF
NA	TRBV5-6	TRBJ2-5	NA	TGTGCCAGCAGCTACGGGACGGCCCAAGAGACCCAGTACTTC	CASSYGTAQETQYF
NA	TRBV7-2	TRBJ2-2	NA	TGTGCCAGCAGCTTAATAGGGGAAGGGCCCGGGGAGCTGTTTTTT	CASSLIGEGPGELFF
TRBD1	TRBV5-1	TRBJ2-7	NA	TGCGCCAGCAGGCACCGGGACAGTATATACGAGCAGTACTTC	CASRHRDSIYEQYF
TRBD1	TRBV5-4	TRBJ1-2	NA	TGTGCCAGTACCCGAGGGACAGCCGCTAACTATGGCTACACCTTC	CASTRGTAANYGYTF
TRBD2	TRBV15	TRBJ2-5	NA	TGTGCCACCAGCAGAGAACGGGGGGGACGAGAGACCCAGTACTTC	CATSRERGGRETQYF
NA	TRBV7-2	TRBJ1-2	NA	TGTGCCAGCAGCTTAATCGTGGGGGACTCTGGCTACACCTTC	CASSLIVGDSGYTF
NA	TRBV29-1	TRBJ1-3	NA	TGCAGCGCTAGGGAGGGCTTATACAACTCTGGAAACACCATATATTTT	CSAREGLYNSGNTIYF
NA	TRBV11-2	TRBJ1-1	NA	TGTGCCAGCAGCTTAGAAAAGGGGTACACTGAAGCTTTCTTT	CASSLEKGYTEAFF
NA	TRBV5-1	TRBJ2-7	NA	TGCGCCAGCAGCTTGGCCGGTTCTGTAACCTCATACGAGCAGTACTTC	CASSLAGSVTSYEQYF
TRBD2	TRBV7-2	TRBJ2-1	NA	TGTGCCAGCAGCTTTGTCTTAATGGCGGGGGGGCCAAATGAGCAGTTCTTC	CASSFVLMAGGPNEQFF
NA	TRBV28	TRBJ1-3	NA	TGTGCCCTTGGGCGGGGGGGAAACACCATATATTTT	CALGRGGNTIYF
TRBD1	TRBV5-1	TRBJ2-2	NA	TGCGCCAGCAGCTCACAGGGGGTCACGAACACCGGGGAGCTGTTTTTT	CASSSQGVTNTGELFF
NA	TRBV6-6	TRBJ2-7	few	TGTGCCAGCAGTTACTCTCAGGGAAGGTACGAGCAGTACTTC	CASSYSQGRYEQYF